The clone carrying this T cell receptor beta chain was detected many times. The antigen remains undetermined. Both 60 Vbeta primers and 13 Jbeta primers went into the PCR. TCRdb's table, derived via immunoSEQ multiplex PCR, lists solely in-frame clones and lacks some. The sample contains about 140,000 clones, approximately 8.9% of which appear only once. The source of the sample is a study of cytomegalovirus exposure and HLA in healthy donors. Study-level findings and limits: For TCR beta chains, V- and J-gene trimming was later linked to a missense DCLRE1C variant. Judged likely to be a sequencing artifact was a cluster of highly shared sequence variants.

The germline V and J ends were trimmed by 0 bases and 8 bases, with 16 bases remaining between them. The CDR3 contains 16 residues. CDR1 is MNHNS, CDR2 SASEGT, per germline. The V gene is TRBV6-1, the J gene TRBJ1-4, with D perhaps matching TRBD1 (6 bases). Sequencing used PBMCs. The clonotype comes from a woman aged 40 to 50 in good health and CMV-seropositive. The chain's CDR3 is CASSEALGGRGEKLFF. As DNA, the CDR3 is TGTGCCAGCAGTGAAGCGCTAGGGGGACGAGGAGAAAAACTGTTTTTT.